This T cell receptor beta chain was retrieved from a study of blood T cells in healthy people across ages. Study findings and constraints: What prevented conclusive comparison of naive and antigen-experienced cells was that PBMCs were unsorted. Long-lived donors had more naive CD4+ cells and higher diversity than aged donors. Changes seen in expanded clonotypes were possibly confounded by donor CMV status left unknown.

With a J-beta primer mix and a sample-barcoded 5' primer, a second PCR ran about 7 to 12 cycles. From the 5' RACE reads, TCRdb called clonotypes with MiXCR, one entry per CDR3 protein. Of 1 million or so distinct CDR3 sequences listed, 35% to 50% are singletons. V was clipped by 1 base and J by 7 bases; unmatched bases: 4. CDR1 and CDR2 from the germline V gene are SGHRS and YFSETQ. The CDR3 sequence is 15 residues long. At least 7 million PBMCs were isolated per sample. To note about this clonotype: The antigen is undetermined.

V and J are TRBV5-1 and TRBJ1-6; TRBD1 matches 8 bases. Material: blood. The clonotype originates from a woman in her sixties or seventies in good health. The CDR3 DNA reads as TGCGCCAGCAGCTTGTGGGGACAGGAGAATTCACCCCTCCACTTT. Protein sequence: CASSLWGQENSPLHF.